Listed here is a single T cell receptor (beta chain). The count of this clone is one. It has no known antigen specificity. The sample holds no much larger clone one base away, and base qualities are not on file. These data are taken from a study of shared clonotypes between healthy human individuals (TCRdb year 2020). A note on the overall study: The cohort included a few men and a couple of women between 18 and 49 years of age. For each donor, three plates each were used for CD4 naive and CD4 memory, two plates were used for CD8 naive, and one plate was used for CD8 memory. Each donor's leukapheresis produced roughly between about 0.8 and 10 billion PBMCs. To estimate repertoire size and how much clonotype sharing occurs between individuals, the study deeply sequenced the blood TCR repertoires of five healthy adults. To increase sequencing depth and limit assay-specific biases, TCR repertoire library preparation and sequencing were carried out by different laboratories using diverse techniques.

Using the deep immunoSEQ assay, multiplex PCR amplified TCR CDR3 regions from genomic DNA. For each cell subset, the extracted genomic DNA was distributed evenly across all wells of several immunoSEQ 96-well plates, and each plate served as one replicate. For sorted subsets, each replicate PCR was loaded with roughly 190 ng genomic DNA, equivalent to 30,000 or so T cell genomes. Purified libraries were measured with a Qubit 3.0 fluorometer, size-checked on a Bioanalyzer 2100, and measured again with the KAPA Library Quantification kit. A separate single-read 150-cycle Illumina NextSeq 550 flow cell was used to sequence each immunoSEQ 96-well plate. The paper's processing steps were these. Because only junctional sequences without quality scores were contained in the immunoSEQ output, filtering matching that applied to full-length reads could not be performed. Sequences were annotated with PyIR, a Python wrapper for IgBLAST v1.9, using IMGT germline references to assign V/J genes and CDR3. Reads were filtered out if the reads had weak V/J assignments (E-value above 1e-6), no CDR3, stop codons, out-of-frame junctions, or ambiguous translated residues. A V3J clonotype was defined by an identical inferred V gene, J gene, and CDR3 amino acid sequence. The percentage overlap between two repertoires was calculated by dividing the number of shared unique clonotypes by the size of the smaller repertoire. Repertoire richness was assessed with RTK rarefaction, the Chao1 estimator, and Recon v2.1 estimates of unobserved clonotypes. Generation probabilities were computed with OLGA for all TCRbeta clonotypes obtained by the gDNA method from several donors. TCRdb carries this immuneACCESS record with in-frame sequences only. Its versions omit some clonotypes, under half of them owing to an unresolved V gene in the studies checked, with the rest unexplained. V, J and clone size were drawn from that table, and D and trimming were deduced from the DNA. The sample profile shows 2,500,000 or so clones; 93% of them were found once. The biggest ten clones account for around 0.37% of the sample.

Relative to germline, V is 3 bases shorter and J is 7 bases shorter, with 15 bases between their ends. There are 14 amino acids in the CDR3, from cysteine to phenylalanine inclusive. The read is trimmed to its CDR3 DNA, 42 bases read in frame from base 1. CDR1 and CDR2 (MNHNY, SVGAGI) derive from the germline V gene (reference sequence). What the work shows at the level of the full study, not this receptor alone: Naive subsets generally had larger estimated clonotype richness than memory subsets. Across a handful of donors, around 5.4% of naive CD4, over 3% of naive CD8, about 2.3% of memory CD4, and 0.4% of memory CD8 clonotypes were shared. Clonotypes shared by all four sorted-subset donors showed higher generation probabilities than non-shared clonotypes. Because the study included only a small number of donors, the genetic and exposure-history diversity represented was limited. Pairwise subsampling led to the expectation that sequencing depth would affect the degree of clonotype sharing among donors. Rarefaction of sorted-subset datasets indicated incomplete sequencing despite the large sequencing depth. Only blood was sampled, and tissue TCR repertoires likely differ from those in blood.

Healthy HIV-negative adults with no recently reported acute infections or vaccinations were included as donors. Every donor was a Caucasian adult living in Nashville, Tennessee, USA. CD4+ T cells were enriched by magnetic negative selection, after which naive cells were positively selected on CD45RA and the negative fraction was taken as the memory subset. After blood collection by leukapheresis, PBMCs were isolated using Ficoll-Histopaque density gradient centrifugation and then cryopreserved in the vapor phase of liquid nitrogen. Purity and quantity of every magnetically sorted T cell population were checked by analytical flow cytometry. Genomic DNA was isolated from each sorted fraction and quantified by UV absorbance on a Nanodrop 2000c.

Sequencing was done on a sample of naive CD4+ T cells from PBMCs. In light of the paper, this sample's cell subset or site label describes: CD45RA+ positively selected. This receptor was taken from a young man in good health. Some clones in this sample may be carry-over from other donors' samples. The chain links TRBV6-6 with TRBJ2-5; the D gene remains uncertain. The DNA sequence follows: TGTGCCAGCAGTTATCCCCCGGGCTGGGGGACCCAGTACTTC. Its translation is CASSYPPGWGTQYF.